The present entry profiles one T cell receptor beta chain with its context. The CDR3 is 14 residues long. The germline CDR1 and CDR2 sequences are SEHNR and FQNEAQ (reference sequence). V lost 11 bases to trimming and J lost 1 base, with 17 bases between them. TCRdb's copy holds only in-frame clones and misses some; the assay was immunoSEQ multiplex PCR. Of 52,000 or so clones listed, approximately 84% are singletons. The data were taken from a study of radiotherapy plus CTLA-4 blockade in lung cancer. The starting material was peripheral blood, obtained from a patient treated with radiotherapy plus ipilimumab. The origin of this receptor is a human donor with non-small cell lung cancer whose response to radiotherapy plus ipilimumab could not be evaluated. V usage is TRBV7-9 and J usage is TRBJ1-2; D might be TRBD1 (5 bases). CDR3 DNA sequence: TGTGCCGGTGACGCGGGACGCCGTAACTATGGCTACACCTTC. It yields the protein CAGDAGRRNYGYTF.